This T cell receptor beta chain emerged from a study of vaccination and CD4 T cells after COVID-19. Study-level background: Investigators drew the post-COVID samples a median approximately 92 days after diagnosis, with a range of 35 to 161. Control cultures, each given a CEFX pool, an HIV-1 Nef pool, or no peptide, were included. Overlapping spike peptides served as the stimulus for the cells. These peptides came from SARS-CoV-2 and from the common cold coronaviruses HCoV-NL63, HCoV-OC43 and HCoV-229E.

The CDR3 extends over 15 amino acids. Germline CDR1 reads SGHRS; CDR2 reads YFSETQ. Trimming removed 5 bases at V and 3 bases at J, with 18 bases between. Comments on this clonotype: Its antigen remains unknown.

The treatment: roughly 10-day PBMC culture with coronavirus spike peptide pools or control peptides (ViraFEST assay). Negative selection purified CD4+ T cells after 10 days of culture. Sequencing of cultured CD4+ T cell DNA used the Oncomine TCR Beta short-read assay. Via MiXCR, TCRdb re-called the PCR reads, giving one row per CDR3 protein. The profile covers about 14,000 distinct CDR3 sequences, with around half appearing a single time and 9.5% to 13% taken by the ten largest. This clonotype originated in a human donor who had recovered from COVID-19. Sequencing used CD4+ T cells from blood, cultured in vitro, obtained before SARS-CoV-2 vaccination. The chain carries TRBV5-1 and TRBJ2-7, with D maybe TRBD1 (6 bases). The CDR3 spells CASRSSMTGSYEQYF. CDR3 DNA: TGCGCCAGCAGGAGTTCAATGACAGGTAGCTACGAGCAGTACTTC.